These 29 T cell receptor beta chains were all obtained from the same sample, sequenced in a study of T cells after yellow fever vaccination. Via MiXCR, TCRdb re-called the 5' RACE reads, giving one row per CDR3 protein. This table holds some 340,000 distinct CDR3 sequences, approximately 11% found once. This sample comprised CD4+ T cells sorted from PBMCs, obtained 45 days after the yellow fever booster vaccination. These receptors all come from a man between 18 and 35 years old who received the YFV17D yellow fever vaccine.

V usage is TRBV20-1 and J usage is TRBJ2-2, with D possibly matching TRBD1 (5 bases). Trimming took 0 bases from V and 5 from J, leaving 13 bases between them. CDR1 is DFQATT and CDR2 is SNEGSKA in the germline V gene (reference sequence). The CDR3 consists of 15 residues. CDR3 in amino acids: CSARDGSKGTGELFF. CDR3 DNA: TGCAGTGCTAGAGATGGGTCGAAGGGGACCGGGGAGCTGTTTTTT.

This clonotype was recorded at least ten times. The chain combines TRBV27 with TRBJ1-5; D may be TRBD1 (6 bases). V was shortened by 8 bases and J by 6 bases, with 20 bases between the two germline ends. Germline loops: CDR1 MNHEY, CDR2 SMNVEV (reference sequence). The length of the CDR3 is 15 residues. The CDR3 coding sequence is TGTGCCAGCTCCCCACTACAGGGTATTGGTCAGCCCCAGCATTTT. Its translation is CASSPLQGIGQPQHF.

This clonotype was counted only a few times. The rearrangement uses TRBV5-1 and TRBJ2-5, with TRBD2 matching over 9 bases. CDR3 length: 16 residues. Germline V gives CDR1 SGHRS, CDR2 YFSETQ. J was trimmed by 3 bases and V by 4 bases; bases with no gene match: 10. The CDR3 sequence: CASSPLAGVGKETQYF. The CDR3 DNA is TGCGCCAGCAGCCCGTTAGCGGGGGTTGGAAAAGAGACCCAGTACTTC.

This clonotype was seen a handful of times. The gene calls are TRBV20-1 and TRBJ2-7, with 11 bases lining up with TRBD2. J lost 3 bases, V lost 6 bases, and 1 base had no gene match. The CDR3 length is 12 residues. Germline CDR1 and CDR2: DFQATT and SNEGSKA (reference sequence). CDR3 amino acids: CSATSGDYEQYF. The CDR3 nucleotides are TGCAGTGCGACTAGCGGGGACTACGAGCAGTACTTC.

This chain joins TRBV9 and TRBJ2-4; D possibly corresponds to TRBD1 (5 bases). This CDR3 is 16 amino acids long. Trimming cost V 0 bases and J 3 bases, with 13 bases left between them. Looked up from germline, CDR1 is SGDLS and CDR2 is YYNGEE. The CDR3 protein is CASSVAPGRGKNIQYF. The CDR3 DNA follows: TGTGCCAGCAGCGTAGCTCCAGGGCGAGGCAAAAACATTCAGTACTTC.

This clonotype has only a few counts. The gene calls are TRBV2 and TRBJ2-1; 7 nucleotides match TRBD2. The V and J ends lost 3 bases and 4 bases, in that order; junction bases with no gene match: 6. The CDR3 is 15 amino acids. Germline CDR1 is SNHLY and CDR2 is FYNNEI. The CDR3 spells CASSDQRGLYNEQFF. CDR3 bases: TGTGCCAGCAGTGATCAGCGGGGCTTGTACAATGAGCAGTTCTTC.

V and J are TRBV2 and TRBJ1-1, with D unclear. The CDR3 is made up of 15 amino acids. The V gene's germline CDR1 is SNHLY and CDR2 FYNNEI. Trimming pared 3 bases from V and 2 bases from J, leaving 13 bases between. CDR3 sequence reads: CASSDIYTLNTEAFF. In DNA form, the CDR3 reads TGTGCCAGCAGTGATATCTACACCCTTAACACTGAAGCTTTCTTT.

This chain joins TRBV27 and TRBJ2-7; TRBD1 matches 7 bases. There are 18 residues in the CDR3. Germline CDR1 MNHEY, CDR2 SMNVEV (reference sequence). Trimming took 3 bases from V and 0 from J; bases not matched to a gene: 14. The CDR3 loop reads CASSFLGTAWASSYEQYV. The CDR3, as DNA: TGTGCCAGCAGTTTTTTGGGGACAGCCTGGGCGAGCTCCTACGAGCAGTACGTC.

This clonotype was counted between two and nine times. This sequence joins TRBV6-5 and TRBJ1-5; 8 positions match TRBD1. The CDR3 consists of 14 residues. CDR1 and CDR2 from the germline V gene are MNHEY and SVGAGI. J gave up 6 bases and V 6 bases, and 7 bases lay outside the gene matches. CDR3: CASRGQGGSQPQHF. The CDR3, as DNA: TGTGCCAGCAGAGGACAGGGAGGATCTCAGCCCCAGCATTTT.

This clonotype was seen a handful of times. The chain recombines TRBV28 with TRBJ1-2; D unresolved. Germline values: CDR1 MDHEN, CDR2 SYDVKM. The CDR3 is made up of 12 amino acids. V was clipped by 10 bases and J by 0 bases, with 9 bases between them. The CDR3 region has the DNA TGTGCCACTAGGGCGACTAACTATGGCTACACCTTC. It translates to CATRATNYGYTF.

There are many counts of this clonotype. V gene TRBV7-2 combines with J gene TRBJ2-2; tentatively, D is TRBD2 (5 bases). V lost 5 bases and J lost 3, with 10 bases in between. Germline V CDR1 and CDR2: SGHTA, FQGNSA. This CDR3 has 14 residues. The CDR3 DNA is TGTGCCAGCAGCCCCAGGACTGACACCGGGGAGCTGTTTTTT. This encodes CASSPRTDTGELFF.

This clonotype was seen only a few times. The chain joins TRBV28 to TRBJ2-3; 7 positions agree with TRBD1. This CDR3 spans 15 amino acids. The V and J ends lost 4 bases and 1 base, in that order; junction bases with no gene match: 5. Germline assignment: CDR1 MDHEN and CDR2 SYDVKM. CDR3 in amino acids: CASSSRGFGTDTQYF. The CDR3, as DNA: TGTGCCAGCAGTTCCAGGGGGTTCGGCACAGATACGCAGTATTTT.

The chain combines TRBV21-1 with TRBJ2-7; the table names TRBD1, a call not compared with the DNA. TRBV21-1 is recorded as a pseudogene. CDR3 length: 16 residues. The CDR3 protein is CASSKETGVSSYEQYV. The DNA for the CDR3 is TGTGCCAGCAGCAAAGAAACAGGAGTCAGCTCCTACGAGCAGTACGTC.

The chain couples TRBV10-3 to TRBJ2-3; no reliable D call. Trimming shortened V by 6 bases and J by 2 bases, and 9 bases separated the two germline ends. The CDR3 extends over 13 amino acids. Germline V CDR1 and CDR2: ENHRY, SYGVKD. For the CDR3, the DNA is TGTGCCATCAGGGGATTGTCCACAGATACGCAGTATTTT. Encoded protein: CAIRGLSTDTQYF.

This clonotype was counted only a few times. The CDR3 nucleotides read TGCGCCAGCAGCCAAGAGGGACAGGGGAAAGGGGAGCAGTACTTC. It codes for CASSQEGQGKGEQYF. The chain carries TRBV4-3 and TRBJ2-7; 10 bases map to TRBD1. The V gene's germline CDR1 is LGHNA and CDR2 YSLEER. The CDR3 is 15 amino acids. Germline trimming cut 0 bases from V and 7 bases from J; bases unmatched to any gene: 6.

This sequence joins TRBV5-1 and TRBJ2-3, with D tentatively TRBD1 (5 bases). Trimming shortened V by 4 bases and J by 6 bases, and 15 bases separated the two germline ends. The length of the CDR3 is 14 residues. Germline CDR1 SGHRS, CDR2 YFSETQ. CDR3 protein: CASSQGPPSDTQYF. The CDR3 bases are TGCGCCAGCAGCCAGGGCCCACCTAGTGATACGCAGTATTTT.

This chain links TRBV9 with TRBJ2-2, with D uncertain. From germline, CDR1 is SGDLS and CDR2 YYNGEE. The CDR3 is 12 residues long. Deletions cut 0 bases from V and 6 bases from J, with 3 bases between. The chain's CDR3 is CASSVVAGELFF. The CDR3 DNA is TGTGCCAGCAGCGTAGTAGCCGGGGAGCTGTTTTTT.

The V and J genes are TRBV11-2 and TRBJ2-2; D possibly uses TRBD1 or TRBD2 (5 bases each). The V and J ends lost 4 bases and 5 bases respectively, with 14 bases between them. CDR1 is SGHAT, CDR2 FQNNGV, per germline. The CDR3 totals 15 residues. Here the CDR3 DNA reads TGTGCCAGCAGCTCAGGGACGCCGGGGACCGGGGAGCTGTTTTTT. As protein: CASSSGTPGTGELFF.

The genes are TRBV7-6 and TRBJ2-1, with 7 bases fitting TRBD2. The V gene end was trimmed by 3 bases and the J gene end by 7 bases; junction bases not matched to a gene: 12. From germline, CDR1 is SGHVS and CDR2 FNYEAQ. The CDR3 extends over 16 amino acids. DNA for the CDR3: TGTGCCAGCAGCTTTTCTTGGCGGGGGAGAGGGAATGAGCAGTTCTTC. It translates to CASSFSWRGRGNEQFF.

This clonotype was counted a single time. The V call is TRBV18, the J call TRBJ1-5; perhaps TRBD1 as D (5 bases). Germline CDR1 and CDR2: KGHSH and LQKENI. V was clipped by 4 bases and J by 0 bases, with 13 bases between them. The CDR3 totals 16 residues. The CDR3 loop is CASSLAGTNSNQPQHF. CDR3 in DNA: TGTGCCAGCTCACTGGCGGGGACTAATAGCAATCAGCCCCAGCATTTT.

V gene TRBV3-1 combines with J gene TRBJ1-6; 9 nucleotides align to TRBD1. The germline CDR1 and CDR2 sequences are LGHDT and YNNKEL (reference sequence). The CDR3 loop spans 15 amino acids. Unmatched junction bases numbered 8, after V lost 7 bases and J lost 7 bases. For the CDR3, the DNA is TGTGCCAGCAACCCGACAGGGGGATCGAATTCACCCCTCCACTTT. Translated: CASNPTGGSNSPLHF.

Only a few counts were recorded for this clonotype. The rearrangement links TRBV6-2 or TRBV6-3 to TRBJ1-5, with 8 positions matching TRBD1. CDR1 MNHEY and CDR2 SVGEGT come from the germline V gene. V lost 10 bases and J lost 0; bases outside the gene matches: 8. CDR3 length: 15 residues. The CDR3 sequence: CATGQGLYSNQPQHF. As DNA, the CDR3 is TGTGCCACCGGACAGGGTCTATATAGCAATCAGCCCCAGCATTTT.

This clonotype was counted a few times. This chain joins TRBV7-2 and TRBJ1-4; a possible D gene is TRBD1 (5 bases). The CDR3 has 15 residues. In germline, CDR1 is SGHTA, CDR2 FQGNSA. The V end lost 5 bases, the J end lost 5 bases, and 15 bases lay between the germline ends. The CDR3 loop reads CASSPKWGPNEKLFF. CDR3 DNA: TGTGCCAGCAGCCCCAAGTGGGGACCAAATGAAAAACTGTTTTTT.

The CDR3 reads CASSLRLADPDTQYF. CDR3 nucleotides: TGTGCCAGCAGCTTGAGACTAGCGGACCCAGATACGCAGTATTTT. This chain links TRBV5-4 with TRBJ2-3; TRBD2 matches 9 bases. The ends lost 1 base at V and 4 bases at J; junction bases unmatched: 4. Germline V CDR1 and CDR2: SGHNT, YYREEE (reference sequence). The CDR3 runs to 15 residues. Full variable domain (rest looked up from reference TRBV5-4 and TRBJ2-3): ETGVTQSPTHLIKTRGQQVTLRCSSQSGHNTVSWYQQALGQGPQFIFQYYREEENGRGNFPPRFSGLQFPNYSSELNVNALELDDSALYLCASSLRLADPDTQYFGPGTRLTVL.

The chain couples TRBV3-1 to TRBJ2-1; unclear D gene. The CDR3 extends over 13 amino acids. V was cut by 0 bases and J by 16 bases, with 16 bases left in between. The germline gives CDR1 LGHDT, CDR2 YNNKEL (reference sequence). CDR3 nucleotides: TGTGCCAGCAGCCAAGAGCCCGGTAACTCTGTATTCTTC. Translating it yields CASSQEPGNSVFF.

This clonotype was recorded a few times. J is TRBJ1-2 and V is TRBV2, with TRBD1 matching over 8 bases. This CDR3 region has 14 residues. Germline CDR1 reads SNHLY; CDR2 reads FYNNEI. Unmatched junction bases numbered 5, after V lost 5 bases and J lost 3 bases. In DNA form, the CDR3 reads TGTGCCAGCAGTCCCCAGGGGGCCCACTATGGCTACACCTTC. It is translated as CASSPQGAHYGYTF.

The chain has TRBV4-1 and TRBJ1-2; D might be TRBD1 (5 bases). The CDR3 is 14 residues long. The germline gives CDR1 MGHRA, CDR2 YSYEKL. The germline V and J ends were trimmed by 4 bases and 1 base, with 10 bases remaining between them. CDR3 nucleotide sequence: TGCGCCAGCAGCCTGACAGTCCTTAACTATGGCTACACCTTC. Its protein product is CASSLTVLNYGYTF.

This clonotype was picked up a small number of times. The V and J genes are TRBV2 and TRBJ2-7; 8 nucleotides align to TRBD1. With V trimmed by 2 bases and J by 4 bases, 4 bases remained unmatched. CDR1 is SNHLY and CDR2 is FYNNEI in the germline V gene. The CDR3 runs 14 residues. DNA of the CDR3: TGTGCCAGCAGTGAACAGGGGGCAGGGTACGAGCAGTACGTC. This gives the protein CASSEQGAGYEQYV.

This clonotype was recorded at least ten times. CDR3 coding DNA: TGTGCCAGCAGCTTAAGAAATTATGGCTACACCTTC. Translating it yields CASSLRNYGYTF. The rearrangement joins TRBV28 to TRBJ1-2, with D unresolved. Germline V gene sequence: CDR1 MDHEN, CDR2 SYDVKM. The CDR3 is 12 residues long. Trimming took 6 bases from V and 5 from J, leaving 10 bases between them.